This TCR beta chain was captured by sequencing in a study of CD8 T cells in Susac syndrome. Study outcomes and limitations: The relatively small number of individuals in the TCR sequencing and HLA analysis was acknowledged by the study.

TEMRA cells were enriched by FACS, while CD8+ and CD4+ T cells were obtained through a negative isolation that was performed magnetically. Trimming shortened V by 2 bases and J by 7 bases, and 12 bases separated the two germline ends. This CDR3 has 14 residues. Germline-derived CDR1 and CDR2 are DFQATT and SNEGSKA (reference sequence). The sample holds one count of this clonotype. Its target is not known. RNA, at about 0.5 to 1 ug, was reverse transcribed with random hexamers. The authors amplified TCR beta CDR3 across 54 Vbeta and 13 Jbeta using immunoSEQ multiplex PCR. TCRdb passed the immunoSEQ multiplex PCR reads through MiXCR, listing each CDR3 protein once. The data contain around 190,000 distinct CDR3 sequences, roughly 95% of them seen just once; the ten biggest clones take up about 0.095%.

The sequence came from a human donor in good health. The J gene is TRBJ1-6, the V gene TRBV20-1, with D maybe TRBD1 (5 bases). Sequences were obtained from CD4+ T cells from PBMCs. In nucleotides, the CDR3 is TGCAGTGCTAGATCGGGGGTCCCAAATTCACCCCTCCACTTT. It yields the protein CSARSGVPNSPLHF.